Given below is one TCR beta chain in context. Germline V gene lookup returns CDR1 ENHRY and CDR2 SYGVKD. With 0 bases removed from V and 4 bases from J, the gap between germline ends came to 15 bases. The CDR3 consists of 16 residues. This entry belongs to a study of blood T cell repertoires in COVID-19. Assay: immunoSEQ multiplex PCR; the TCRdb copy retains only in-frame clones and omits some. The data hold about 200,000 clones, with just over 85% observed a single time. This chain joins TRBV10-3 and TRBJ1-1; the D is unclear. The sequencing sample was made of PBMCs or T cells enriched from blood (not recorded which). This TCR was sampled from a woman between 40 and 50 years old with acute COVID-19. The CDR3 protein is CAISESSSSGGTEAFF. The CDR3 DNA sequence: TGTGCCATCAGTGAGTCTTCATCCTCTGGAGGCACTGAAGCTTTCTTT.